One TCR beta chain is described in this entry. This CDR3 spans 21 amino acids. This sample was taken from a study of blood T cell repertoires in COVID-19. Overall study: Specimens from acute and convalescent COVID-19 originated in the United States, Italy and Spain. In each case, the material was cDNA or gDNA derived from T cells, B-cell-depleted T cells, or PBMCs.

Original data processing: Researchers report that nucleated cell counts were estimated from reference gene primer amplification. Only in-frame clones appear in the TCRdb table, and some are missing; sequencing was by immunoSEQ multiplex PCR. V, J and clone size are those of that table, while D and trimming were read from the DNA. The sample lists approximately 150,000 clones, about 80% occurring once. The TCR comes from a man in his 70s with active or convalescent COVID-19. The sample was peripheral blood. V and J are TRBV21-1 and TRBJ2-2; the tabulated D call, TRBD2, remains unverified against the DNA. TRBV21-1 is deemed a pseudogene. CDR3 sequence reads: CASSKGRRERGNTSGTGELFF. DNA of the CDR3: TGTGCCAGCAGCAAAGGACGTCGCGAGCGGGGAAACACCAGCGGCACCGGGGAGCTGTTTTTT.